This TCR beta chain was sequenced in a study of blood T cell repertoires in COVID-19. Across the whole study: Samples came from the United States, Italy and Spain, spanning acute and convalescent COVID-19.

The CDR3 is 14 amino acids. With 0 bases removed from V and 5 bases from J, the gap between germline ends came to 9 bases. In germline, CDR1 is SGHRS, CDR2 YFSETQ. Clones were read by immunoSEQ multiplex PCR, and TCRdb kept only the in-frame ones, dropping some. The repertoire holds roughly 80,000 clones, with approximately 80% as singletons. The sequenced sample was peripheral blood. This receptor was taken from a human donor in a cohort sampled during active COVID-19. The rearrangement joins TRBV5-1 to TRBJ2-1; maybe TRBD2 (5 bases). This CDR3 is CASSLVGVNNEQFF. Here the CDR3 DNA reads TGCGCCAGCAGCTTGGTCGGGGTTAACAATGAGCAGTTCTTC.